A selection of T cell receptor beta chains follows, all from one sample in a study of identical twins. TCRdb processed the 5' RACE reads anew with MiXCR; each CDR3 protein has one entry. The sample holds 1.5 million to 2 million distinct CDR3 sequences, about 30% seen once. The sample consisted of cord blood. Every receptor here comes from a newborn girl in good health. Each CDR3 is given with its conserved first and last residue. The D gene is left open where the match is weak. Expanded clones are given a class, and other clones once, few, many or no size at all.

V gene	D gene	J gene	clone size	CDR3 DNA	CDR3 protein
TRBV7-8	NA	TRBJ2-7	NA	TGTGCCAGCCTAGTTCCGGGGCAGGGTTCCTACGAGCAGTACTTC	CASLVPGQGSYEQYF
TRBV7-9	NA	TRBJ1-1	few	TGTGCCAGCAGCGGTGCAGGTCCCACTGAAGCTTTCTTT	CASSGAGPTEAFF
TRBV20-1	TRBD1	TRBJ2-7	NA	TGCAGTGCTAGAGGTCTCAGGGGGCCGCCCTACGAGCAGTACTTC	CSARGLRGPPYEQYF
TRBV20-1	NA	TRBJ1-6	NA	TGCAGTGCTAGACCTATGGGTGGCTCACCCCTCCACTTT	CSARPMGGSPLHF
TRBV6-1	TRBD2	TRBJ2-1	NA	TGTGCCAGCAGGCCGACTAGCGGGTCCTACGATGAGCAGTTCTTC	CASRPTSGSYDEQFF
TRBV21-1	NA	TRBJ1-2	NA	TGTGCCAGCAGCAAAGAAAAGGACCGACAGGGCTATGGCTACACCTTC	CASSKEKDRQGYGYTF
TRBV7-9	TRBD1	TRBJ1-1	few	TGTGCCAGCAGCTCGGGACAGGGGGCTTTGGACACTGAAGCTTTCTTT	CASSSGQGALDTEAFF
TRBV5-6	TRBD1	TRBJ2-4	NA	TGTGCCAGCAGCTTTTCGGGGACAGGGGGCAACATTCAGTACTTC	CASSFSGTGGNIQYF
TRBV30	TRBD1	TRBJ1-5	NA	TGTGCCTGGAGTGTGCAGGGGGGACCCCAGCATTTT	CAWSVQGGPQHF
TRBV3-1	NA	TRBJ1-4	NA	TGTGCCTGCGGACAGACTAATGAAGAACTGTTTTTT	CACGQTNEELFF
TRBV4-2	TRBD1	TRBJ1-4	NA	TGTGCCAGCAGCCAAGTGGTCAGGGGGCAGACTAATGAAAAACTGTTTTTT	CASSQVVRGQTNEKLFF
TRBV18	NA	TRBJ2-7	few	TGTGCCAGCTCAACACTCGGGGACTCCTACGAGCAGTACTTC	CASSTLGDSYEQYF
TRBV5-6	NA	TRBJ2-5	NA	TGTGCCAGCAGCTTGGATCCGGAATGGGGACAAGAGACCCAGTACTTC	CASSLDPEWGQETQYF
TRBV29-1	NA	TRBJ2-7	NA	TGCAGCGTTGTTTCTGCGAGCTCCTACAATGAGCAGTACTTC	CSVVSASSYNEQYF
TRBV20-1	TRBD2	TRBJ2-1	NA	TGCAGTGGGTTCAGATGGCGGGAGTCCCCCCAGTTCTTC	CSGFRWRESPQFF
TRBV3-1	TRBD1	TRBJ2-1	few	TGTGCCAGCAGCCAAGAAGGGGACAGGGAGCAGTTCTTC	CASSQEGDREQFF
TRBV6-1	TRBD1	TRBJ1-2	few	TGTGCCAGCAGAAAGACAGGGTTAAACGGCTACACCTTC	CASRKTGLNGYTF
TRBV13	TRBD2	TRBJ2-3	few	TGTGCCAGCAGCGAACGACTAGCGGGGGGCTCAACAGATACGCAGTATTTT	CASSERLAGGSTDTQYF
TRBV28	NA	TRBJ1-4	few	TGTGCCAGCGGGACTGAAAAACTGTTTTTT	CASGTEKLFF
TRBV7-2	TRBD1	TRBJ2-7	many	TGTGCTAGCAGCCTGTCCCGGGACAGCTACGAGCAGTACTTC	CASSLSRDSYEQYF
TRBV29-1	NA	TRBJ2-1	many	TGCAGCTTGCCCTTAGGCAATGAGCAGTTCTTC	CSLPLGNEQFF
TRBV20-1	NA	TRBJ1-2	NA	TGCAGTGCTAGAGATCCCCTGTATGGCTACACCTTC	CSARDPLYGYTF
TRBV7-6	TRBD2	TRBJ2-3	NA	TGTGCCAGCAGCTCCCCCCTAGCGGACCCCACAGATACGCAGTATTTT	CASSSPLADPTDTQYF